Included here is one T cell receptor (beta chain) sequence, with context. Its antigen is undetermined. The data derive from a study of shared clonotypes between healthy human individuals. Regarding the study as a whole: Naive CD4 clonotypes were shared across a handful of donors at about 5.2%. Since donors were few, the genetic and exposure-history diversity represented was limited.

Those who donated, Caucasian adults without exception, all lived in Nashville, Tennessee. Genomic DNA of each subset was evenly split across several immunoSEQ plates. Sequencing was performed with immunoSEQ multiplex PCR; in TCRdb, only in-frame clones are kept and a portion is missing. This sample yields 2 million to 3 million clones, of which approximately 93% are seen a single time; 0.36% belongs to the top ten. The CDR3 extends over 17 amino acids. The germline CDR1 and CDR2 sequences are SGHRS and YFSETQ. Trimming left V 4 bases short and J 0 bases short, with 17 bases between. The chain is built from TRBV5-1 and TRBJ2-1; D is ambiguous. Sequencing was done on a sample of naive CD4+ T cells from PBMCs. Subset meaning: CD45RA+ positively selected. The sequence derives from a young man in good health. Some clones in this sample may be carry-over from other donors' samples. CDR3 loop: CASSADLPQLSYNEQFF. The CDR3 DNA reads TGCGCCAGCAGCGCGGACCTACCCCAACTCTCCTACAATGAGCAGTTCTTC.